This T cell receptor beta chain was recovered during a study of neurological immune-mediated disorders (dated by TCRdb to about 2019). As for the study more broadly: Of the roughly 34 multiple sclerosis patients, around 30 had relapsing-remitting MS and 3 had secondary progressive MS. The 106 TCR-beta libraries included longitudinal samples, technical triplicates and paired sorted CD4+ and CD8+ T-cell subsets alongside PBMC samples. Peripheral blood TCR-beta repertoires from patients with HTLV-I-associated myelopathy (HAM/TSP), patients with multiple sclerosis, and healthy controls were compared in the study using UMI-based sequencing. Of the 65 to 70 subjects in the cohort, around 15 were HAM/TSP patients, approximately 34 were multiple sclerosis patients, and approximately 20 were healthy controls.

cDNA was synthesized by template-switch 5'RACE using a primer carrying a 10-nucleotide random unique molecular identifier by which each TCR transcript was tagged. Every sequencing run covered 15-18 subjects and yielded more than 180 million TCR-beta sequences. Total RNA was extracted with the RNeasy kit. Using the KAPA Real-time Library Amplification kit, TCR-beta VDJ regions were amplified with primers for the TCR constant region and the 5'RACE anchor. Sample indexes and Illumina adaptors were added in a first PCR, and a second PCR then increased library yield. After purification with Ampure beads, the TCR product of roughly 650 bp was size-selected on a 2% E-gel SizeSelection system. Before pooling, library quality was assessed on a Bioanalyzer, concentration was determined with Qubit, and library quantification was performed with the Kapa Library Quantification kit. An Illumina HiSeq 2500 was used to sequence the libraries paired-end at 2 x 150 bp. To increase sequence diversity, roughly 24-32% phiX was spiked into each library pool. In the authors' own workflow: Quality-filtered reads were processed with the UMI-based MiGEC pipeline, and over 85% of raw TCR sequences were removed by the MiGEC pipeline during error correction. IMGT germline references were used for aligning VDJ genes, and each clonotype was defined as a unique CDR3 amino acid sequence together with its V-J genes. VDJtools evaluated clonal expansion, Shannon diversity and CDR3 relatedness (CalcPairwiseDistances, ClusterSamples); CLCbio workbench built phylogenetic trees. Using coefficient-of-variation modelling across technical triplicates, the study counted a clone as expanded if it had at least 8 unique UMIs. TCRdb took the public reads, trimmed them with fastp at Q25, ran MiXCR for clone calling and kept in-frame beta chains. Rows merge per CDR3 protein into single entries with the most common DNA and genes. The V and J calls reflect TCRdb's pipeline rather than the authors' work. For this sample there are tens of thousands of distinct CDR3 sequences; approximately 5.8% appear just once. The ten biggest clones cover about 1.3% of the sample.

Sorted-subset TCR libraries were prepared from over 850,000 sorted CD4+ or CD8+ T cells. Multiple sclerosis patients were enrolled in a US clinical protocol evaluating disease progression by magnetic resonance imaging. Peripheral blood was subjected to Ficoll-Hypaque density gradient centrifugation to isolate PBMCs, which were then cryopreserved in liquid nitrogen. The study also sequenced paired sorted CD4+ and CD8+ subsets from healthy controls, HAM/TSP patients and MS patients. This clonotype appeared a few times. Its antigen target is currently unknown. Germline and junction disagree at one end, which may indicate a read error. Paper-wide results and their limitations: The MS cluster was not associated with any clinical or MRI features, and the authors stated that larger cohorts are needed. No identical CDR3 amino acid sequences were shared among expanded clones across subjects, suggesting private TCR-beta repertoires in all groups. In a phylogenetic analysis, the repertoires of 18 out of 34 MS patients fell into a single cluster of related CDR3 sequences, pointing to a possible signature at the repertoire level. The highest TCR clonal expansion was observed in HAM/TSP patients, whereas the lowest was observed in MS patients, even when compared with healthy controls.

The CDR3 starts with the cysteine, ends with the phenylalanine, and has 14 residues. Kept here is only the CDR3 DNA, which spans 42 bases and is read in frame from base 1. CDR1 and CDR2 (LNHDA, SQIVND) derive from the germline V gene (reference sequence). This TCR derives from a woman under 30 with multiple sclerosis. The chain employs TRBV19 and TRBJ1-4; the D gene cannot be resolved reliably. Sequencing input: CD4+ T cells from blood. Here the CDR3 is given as CASRIVHGNEKLFF. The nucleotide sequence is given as TGTGCCAGTAGAATAGTCCACGGTAATGAAAAACTGTTTTTT.